A selection of T cell receptor beta chains follows, all from one sample in a study of T cell responses to AZD1222 COVID-19 vaccine. Assay used: immunoSEQ multiplex PCR; TCRdb lists only in-frame clones, some missing. The table has 140,000 to 150,000 clones, more than 70% seen once. The sample here was peripheral blood, taken on day 0 of AZD1222 vaccination. These receptors were taken from an adult in good health. Each CDR3 is given with its conserved first and last residue. D genes are given only for firm matches. Some rows mark clone size as missing; the rest say once, few, many or name a class of expanded clone.

j_call: TRBJ1-1
clone_size: NA
v_call: TRBV7-2
cdr3_length: 11
d_call: NA
cdr3_aa: CASSLVSGAFF
cdr3_nt: TGTGCCAGCAGCCTAGTTAGCGGAGCTTTCTTT

j_call: TRBJ1-1
clone_size: NA
v_call: TRBV18
cdr3_length: 15
d_call: TRBD1
cdr3_aa: CASSPQRQGNTEAFF
cdr3_nt: TGTGCCAGCTCGCCTCAACGACAGGGGAACACTGAAGCTTTCTTT

j_call: TRBJ1-1
clone_size: few
v_call: TRBV2
cdr3_length: 16
d_call: TRBD1
cdr3_aa: CASSLRGREIPSTAFF
cdr3_nt: TGTGCCAGCAGTCTCAGGGGGCGCGAGATTCCCTCAACCGCTTTCTTT

j_call: TRBJ1-2
clone_size: NA
v_call: TRBV4-1
cdr3_length: 13
d_call: NA
cdr3_aa: CASSQDGSYGYTF
cdr3_nt: TGCGCCAGCAGCCAAGATGGGAGCTATGGCTACACCTTC

j_call: TRBJ1-1
clone_size: NA
v_call: TRBV28
cdr3_length: 14
d_call: NA
cdr3_aa: CASSLPLLEVGAFF
cdr3_nt: TGTGCCAGCAGTTTGCCACTCCTGGAGGTTGGGGCTTTCTTT

j_call: TRBJ1-2
clone_size: NA
v_call: TRBV5-8
cdr3_length: 12
d_call: NA
cdr3_aa: CASSPDSYGYTF
cdr3_nt: TGTGCCAGCAGCCCTGACAGTTATGGCTACACCTTC

j_call: TRBJ1-6
clone_size: NA
v_call: TRBV7-2
cdr3_length: 15
d_call: NA
cdr3_aa: CASSFNRVSNSPLHF
cdr3_nt: TGTGCCAGCAGCTTTAACAGGGTCAGCAATTCACCCCTCCACTTT

j_call: TRBJ1-1
clone_size: NA
v_call: TRBV4-3
cdr3_length: 13
d_call: NA
cdr3_aa: CASGRRVNTEAFF
cdr3_nt: TGCGCCAGCGGGCGCCGGGTGAACACTGAAGCTTTCTTT

j_call: TRBJ1-2
clone_size: NA
v_call: TRBV28
cdr3_length: 12
d_call: NA
cdr3_aa: CASSLRGYGYTF
cdr3_nt: TGTGCCAGCAGTTTGAGGGGCTATGGCTACACCTTC

j_call: TRBJ1-1
clone_size: NA
v_call: TRBV7-3
cdr3_length: 15
d_call: NA
cdr3_aa: CASSQSTRAGTEAFF
cdr3_nt: TGTGCCAGCAGCCAGTCCACCAGGGCCGGCACTGAAGCTTTCTTT

j_call: TRBJ2-7
clone_size: NA
v_call: TRBV10-2
cdr3_length: 17
d_call: TRBD1
cdr3_aa: CASSDPQGVSRIGEQYF
cdr3_nt: TGCGCCAGCAGTGATCCCCAGGGGGTTAGCAGAATCGGCGAGCAGTACTTC

j_call: TRBJ1-5
clone_size: NA
v_call: TRBV10-3
cdr3_length: 14
d_call: NA
cdr3_aa: CAISDRMGNQPQHF
cdr3_nt: TGTGCCATCAGTGATCGAATGGGCAATCAGCCCCAGCATTTT

j_call: TRBJ2-3
clone_size: NA
v_call: TRBV4-2
cdr3_length: 17
d_call: TRBD2
cdr3_aa: CASSSTERGGRGDTQYF
cdr3_nt: TGTGCCAGCAGCTCCACTGAGCGGGGGGGGCGTGGAGATACGCAGTATTTT

j_call: TRBJ2-3
clone_size: NA
v_call: TRBV4-1
cdr3_length: 13
d_call: NA
cdr3_aa: CASSQERGDTQYF
cdr3_nt: TGCGCCAGCAGCCAAGAGCGTGGCGATACGCAGTATTTT

j_call: TRBJ1-4
clone_size: NA
v_call: TRBV7-8
cdr3_length: 14
d_call: TRBD1
cdr3_aa: CASSSADRGEKLFF
cdr3_nt: TGTGCCAGCAGCTCCGCTGACAGGGGTGAAAAACTGTTTTTT

j_call: TRBJ1-2
clone_size: NA
v_call: TRBV4-3
cdr3_length: 14
d_call: NA
cdr3_aa: CASSQEGSVYGYTF
cdr3_nt: TGCGCCAGCAGCCAAGAGGGGTCAGTCTATGGCTACACCTTC

j_call: TRBJ1-4
clone_size: few
v_call: TRBV11-2
cdr3_length: 16
d_call: NA
cdr3_aa: CASSLDLGARGEKLFF
cdr3_nt: TGTGCCAGCAGCTTGGACCTGGGGGCGCGGGGTGAAAAACTGTTTTTT

j_call: TRBJ1-2
clone_size: once
v_call: TRBV10-3
cdr3_length: 16
d_call: TRBD1
cdr3_aa: CAISESPGQGLYGYTF
cdr3_nt: TGTGCCATCAGTGAGTCGCCGGGACAGGGGTTGTATGGCTACACCTTC

j_call: TRBJ1-1
clone_size: NA
v_call: TRBV2
cdr3_length: 13
d_call: TRBD1
cdr3_aa: CASMPQGRSEAFF
cdr3_nt: TGTGCCAGCATGCCACAGGGGAGGTCTGAAGCTTTCTTT

j_call: TRBJ1-4
clone_size: NA
v_call: TRBV27
cdr3_length: 13
d_call: TRBD1
cdr3_aa: CASSWTGNEKLFF
cdr3_nt: TGTGCCAGCAGCTGGACAGGGAACGAAAAACTGTTTTTT

j_call: TRBJ2-7
clone_size: NA
v_call: TRBV11-2
cdr3_length: 15
d_call: NA
cdr3_aa: CASSLVGHLSWEQYF
cdr3_nt: TGTGCCAGCAGCTTAGTCGGGCACCTCTCGTGGGAGCAGTACTTC

j_call: TRBJ1-4
clone_size: NA
v_call: TRBV18
cdr3_length: 15
d_call: TRBD1
cdr3_aa: CASSPSGQGDEKLFF
cdr3_nt: TGTGCCAGCTCACCATCGGGGCAGGGGGATGAAAAACTGTTTTTT

j_call: TRBJ2-1
clone_size: NA
v_call: TRBV7-2
cdr3_length: 14
d_call: NA
cdr3_aa: CASSLARAGNEQFF
cdr3_nt: TGTGCCAGCAGCTTAGCGCGGGCGGGCAATGAGCAGTTCTTC

j_call: TRBJ1-2
clone_size: NA
v_call: TRBV6-2/TRBV6-3
cdr3_length: 14
d_call: NA
cdr3_aa: CASSDRILEDGYTF
cdr3_nt: TGTGCCAGCAGTGACAGGATTCTGGAGGATGGCTACACCTTC

j_call: TRBJ1-1
clone_size: few
v_call: TRBV9
cdr3_length: 15
d_call: NA
cdr3_aa: CASSAPGRGNTEAFF
cdr3_nt: TGTGCCAGCAGCGCCCCCGGCAGGGGAAACACTGAAGCTTTCTTT

j_call: TRBJ1-3
clone_size: NA
v_call: TRBV6-5
cdr3_length: 14
d_call: TRBD1
cdr3_aa: CASRDRLTFDTIYF
cdr3_nt: TGTGCCAGCCGGGACAGGTTAACGTTCGACACCATATATTTT

j_call: TRBJ2-2
clone_size: NA
v_call: TRBV5-1
cdr3_length: 14
d_call: TRBD1
cdr3_aa: CASSRTGGPGELFF
cdr3_nt: TGCGCCAGCAGCCGGACAGGGGGACCCGGGGAGCTGTTTTTT

j_call: TRBJ1-2
clone_size: NA
v_call: TRBV18
cdr3_length: 14
d_call: NA
cdr3_aa: CASSPQESTDGYTF
cdr3_nt: TGTGCCAGCTCACCACAGGAGTCGACGGATGGCTACACCTTC

j_call: TRBJ2-1
clone_size: NA
v_call: TRBV5-1
cdr3_length: 19
d_call: NA
cdr3_aa: CASSSQVPGLNMGTWEQFF
cdr3_nt: TGCGCCAGCAGCTCCCAAGTCCCGGGACTCAATATGGGGACTTGGGAGCAGTTCTTC

j_call: TRBJ2-1
clone_size: NA
v_call: TRBV30
cdr3_length: 16
d_call: TRBD2
cdr3_aa: CAWTWGSGGRDNEQFF
cdr3_nt: TGTGCCTGGACCTGGGGGAGCGGGGGCCGCGACAATGAGCAGTTCTTC

j_call: TRBJ1-2
clone_size: few
v_call: TRBV29-1
cdr3_length: 12
d_call: NA
cdr3_aa: CSGRASNYGYTF
cdr3_nt: TGCAGTGGGAGGGCCTCTAACTATGGCTACACCTTC

j_call: TRBJ2-2
clone_size: NA
v_call: TRBV10-2
cdr3_length: 15
d_call: NA
cdr3_aa: CASTPTGASTGELFF
cdr3_nt: TGCGCCAGCACTCCAACGGGGGCCAGCACCGGGGAGCTGTTTTTT

j_call: TRBJ2-2
clone_size: once
v_call: TRBV5-5
cdr3_length: 14
d_call: TRBD2
cdr3_aa: CASSWGLVAGELFF
cdr3_nt: TGTGCCAGCAGCTGGGGACTAGTCGCCGGGGAGCTGTTTTTT

j_call: TRBJ1-5
clone_size: NA
v_call: TRBV3-1/TRBV3-2
cdr3_length: 16
d_call: NA
cdr3_aa: CASSQGRGIIGQPQHF
cdr3_nt: TGTGCCAGCAGCCAAGGGCGGGGAATTATAGGACAGCCCCAGCATTTT

j_call: TRBJ2-3
clone_size: once
v_call: TRBV6-2/TRBV6-3
cdr3_length: 15
d_call: NA
cdr3_aa: CASSLPYSWADTQYF
cdr3_nt: TGTGCCAGCAGTCTCCCCTATAGCTGGGCAGATACGCAGTATTTT

j_call: TRBJ2-7
clone_size: NA
v_call: TRBV7-3
cdr3_length: 13
d_call: NA
cdr3_aa: CASSPTTGYEQYF
cdr3_nt: TGTGCCAGCAGCCCTACTACCGGGTACGAGCAGTACTTC

j_call: TRBJ2-7
clone_size: NA
v_call: TRBV7-3
cdr3_length: 15
d_call: TRBD1
cdr3_aa: CASSLMTGAVSEQYF
cdr3_nt: TGTGCCAGCAGCTTAATGACAGGGGCCGTCTCCGAGCAGTACTTC

j_call: TRBJ2-3
clone_size: NA
v_call: TRBV9
cdr3_length: 15
d_call: TRBD1
cdr3_aa: CASSVGGQSRDTQYF
cdr3_nt: TGTGCCAGCAGCGTAGGGGGACAGAGCCGGGATACGCAGTATTTT

j_call: TRBJ1-6
clone_size: NA
v_call: TRBV6-5
cdr3_length: 12
d_call: NA
cdr3_aa: CASKRYNSPLHF
cdr3_nt: TGTGCCAGCAAGAGGTATAATTCACCCCTCCACTTT

j_call: TRBJ1-1
clone_size: NA
v_call: TRBV29-1
cdr3_length: 13
d_call: NA
cdr3_aa: CSARLAVNTEAFF
cdr3_nt: TGCAGCGCACGCCTCGCAGTGAACACTGAAGCTTTCTTT

j_call: TRBJ1-6
clone_size: NA
v_call: TRBV18
cdr3_length: 15
d_call: NA
cdr3_aa: CASSPPHRAVGSLHF
cdr3_nt: TGTGCCAGCTCACCACCGCACAGGGCCGTGGGTAGCCTCCACTTT

j_call: TRBJ2-7
clone_size: NA
v_call: TRBV1
cdr3_length: 14
d_call: NA
cdr3_aa: CTSSQEGGLDMQYF
cdr3_nt: TGCACCAGCAGCCAAGAGGGGGGGTTGGACATGCAGTACTTC

j_call: TRBJ2-1
clone_size: NA
v_call: TRBV19
cdr3_length: 14
d_call: TRBD1
cdr3_aa: CASSMGQGVNEQFF
cdr3_nt: TGTGCCAGTAGTATGGGACAGGGGGTCAATGAGCAGTTCTTC

j_call: TRBJ2-7
clone_size: NA
v_call: TRBV12-3/TRBV12-4
cdr3_length: 11
d_call: NA
cdr3_aa: CASSSGYEQYF
cdr3_nt: TGTGCCAGCAGTTCAGGTTACGAGCAGTACTTC

j_call: TRBJ1-6
clone_size: once
v_call: TRBV3-1/TRBV3-2
cdr3_length: 15
d_call: NA
cdr3_aa: CASSLRTGYNSPLHF
cdr3_nt: TGTGCCAGCAGCCTGAGGACGGGTTATAATTCACCCCTCCACTTT

j_call: TRBJ2-1
clone_size: NA
v_call: TRBV5-4
cdr3_length: 14
d_call: NA
cdr3_aa: CASSLGLELVGQFF
cdr3_nt: TGTGCCAGCAGCTTGGGGTTAGAGCTGGTCGGGCAGTTCTTC

j_call: TRBJ1-3
clone_size: NA
v_call: TRBV5-1
cdr3_length: 15
d_call: NA
cdr3_aa: CASSFSGTGGNTIYF
cdr3_nt: TGCGCCAGCAGCTTTTCGGGGACGGGCGGAAACACCATATATTTT

j_call: TRBJ1-3
clone_size: NA
v_call: TRBV9
cdr3_length: 16
d_call: TRBD1
cdr3_aa: CASSLTTGASGNTIYF
cdr3_nt: TGTGCCAGCAGCTTAACGACAGGGGCCTCTGGAAACACCATATATTTT